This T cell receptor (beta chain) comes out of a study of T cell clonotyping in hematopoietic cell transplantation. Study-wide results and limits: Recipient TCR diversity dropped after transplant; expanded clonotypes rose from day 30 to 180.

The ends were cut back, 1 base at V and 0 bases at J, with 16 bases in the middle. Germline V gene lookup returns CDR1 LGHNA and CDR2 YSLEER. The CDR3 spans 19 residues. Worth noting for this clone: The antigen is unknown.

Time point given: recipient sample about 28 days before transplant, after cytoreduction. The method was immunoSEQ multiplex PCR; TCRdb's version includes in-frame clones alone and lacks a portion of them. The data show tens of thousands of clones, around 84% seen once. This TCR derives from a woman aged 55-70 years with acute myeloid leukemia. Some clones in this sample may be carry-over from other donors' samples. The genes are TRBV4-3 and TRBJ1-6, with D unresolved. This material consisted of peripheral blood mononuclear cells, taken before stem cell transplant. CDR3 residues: CASSQARPTESSYNSPLHF. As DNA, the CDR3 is TGCGCCAGCAGCCAAGCCCGGCCTACCGAGAGCTCCTATAATTCACCCCTCCACTTT.